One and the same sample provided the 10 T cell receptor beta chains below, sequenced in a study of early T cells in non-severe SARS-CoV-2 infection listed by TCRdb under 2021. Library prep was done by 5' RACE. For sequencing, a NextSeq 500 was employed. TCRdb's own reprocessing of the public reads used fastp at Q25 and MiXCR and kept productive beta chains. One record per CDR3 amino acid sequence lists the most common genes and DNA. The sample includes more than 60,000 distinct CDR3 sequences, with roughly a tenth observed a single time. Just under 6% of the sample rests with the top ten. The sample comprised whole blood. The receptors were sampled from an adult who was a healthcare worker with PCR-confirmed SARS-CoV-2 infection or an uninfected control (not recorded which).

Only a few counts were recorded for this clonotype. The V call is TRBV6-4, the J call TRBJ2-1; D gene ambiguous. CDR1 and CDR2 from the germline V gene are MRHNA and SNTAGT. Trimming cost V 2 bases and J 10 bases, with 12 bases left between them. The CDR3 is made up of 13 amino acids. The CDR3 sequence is CASSDRVVGEQFF. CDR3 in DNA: TGTGCCAGCAGTGACAGAGTAGTCGGCGAGCAGTTCTTC.

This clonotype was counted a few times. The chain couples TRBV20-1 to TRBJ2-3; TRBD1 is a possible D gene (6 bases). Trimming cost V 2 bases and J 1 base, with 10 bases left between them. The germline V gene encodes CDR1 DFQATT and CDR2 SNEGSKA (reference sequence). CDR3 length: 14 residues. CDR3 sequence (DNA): TGCAGTGCTAGAATGGACAGAGGCACAGATACGCAGTATTTT. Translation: CSARMDRGTDTQYF.

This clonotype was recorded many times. This CDR3 reads CSGGRQRETQYF. The DNA of the CDR3 is TGCAGCGGAGGGAGACAGCGAGAGACCCAGTACTTC. This rearrangement joins TRBV29-1 to TRBJ2-5, with D perhaps assigned TRBD1 or TRBD2 (5 bases each). Germline V CDR1 and CDR2: SQVTM, ANQGSEA. The CDR3 is 12 residues long. V lost 7 bases and J 4 bases, leaving 13 bases between the germline ends. The full variable domain, completed using reference TRBV29-1 and TRBJ2-5, is SAVISQKPSRDICQRGTSLTIQCQVDSQVTMMFWYRQQPGQSLTLIATANQGSEATYESGFVIDKFPISRPNLTFSTLTVSNMSPEDSSIYLCSGGRQRETQYFGPGTRLLVL.

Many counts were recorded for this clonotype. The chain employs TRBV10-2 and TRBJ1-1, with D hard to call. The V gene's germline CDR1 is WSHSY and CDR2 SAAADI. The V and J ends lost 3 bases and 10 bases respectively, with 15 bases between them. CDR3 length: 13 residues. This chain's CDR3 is CASSDRTSWRAFF. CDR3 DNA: TGCGCCAGCAGTGACCGGACTAGCTGGCGAGCTTTCTTT.

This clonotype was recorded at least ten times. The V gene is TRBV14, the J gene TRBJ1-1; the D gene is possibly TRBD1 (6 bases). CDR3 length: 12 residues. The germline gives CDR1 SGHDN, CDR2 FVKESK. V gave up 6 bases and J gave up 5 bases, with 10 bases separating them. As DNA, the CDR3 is TGTGCCAGCAGGGGAAGGGGGACTGAAGCTTTCTTT. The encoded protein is CASRGRGTEAFF. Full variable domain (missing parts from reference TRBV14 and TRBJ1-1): EAGVTQFPSHSVIEKGQTVTLRCDPISGHDNLYWYRRVMGKEIKFLLHFVKESKQDESGMPNNRFLAERTGGTYSTLKVQPAELEDSGVYFCASRGRGTEAFFGQGTRLTVV.

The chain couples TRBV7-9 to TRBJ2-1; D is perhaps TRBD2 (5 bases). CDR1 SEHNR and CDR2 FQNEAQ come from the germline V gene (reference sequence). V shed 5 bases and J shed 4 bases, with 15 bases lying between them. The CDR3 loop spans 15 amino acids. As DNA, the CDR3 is TGTGCCAGCAGCCTAGGGAGCGACGGATACAATGAGCAGTTCTTC. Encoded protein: CASSLGSDGYNEQFF.

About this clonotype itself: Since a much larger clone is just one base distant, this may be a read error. For the CDR3, the DNA is TGCGCCAGCAGCCAAGAACCGAACACCGGGGAGCCGTTTTTT. Translated, it gives CASSQEPNTGEPFF. The J gene is TRBJ2-2, the V gene TRBV4-1, with D perhaps matching TRBD2 (5 bases). This CDR3 region has 14 residues. CDR1 MGHRA and CDR2 YSYEKL come from the germline V gene.

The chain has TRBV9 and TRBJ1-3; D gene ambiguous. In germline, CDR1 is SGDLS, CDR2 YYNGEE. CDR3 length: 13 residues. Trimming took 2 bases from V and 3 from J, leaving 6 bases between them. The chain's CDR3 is CASSVLFGNTIYF. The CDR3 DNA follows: TGTGCCAGCAGCGTCTTATTTGGAAACACCATATATTTT.

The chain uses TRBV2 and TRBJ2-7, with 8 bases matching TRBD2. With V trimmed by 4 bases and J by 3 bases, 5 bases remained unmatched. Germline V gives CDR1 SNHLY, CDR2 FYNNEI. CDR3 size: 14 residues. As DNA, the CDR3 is TGTGCCAGCAGTGTCTCGGGGACTAGCTACGAGCAGTACTTC. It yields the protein CASSVSGTSYEQYF.

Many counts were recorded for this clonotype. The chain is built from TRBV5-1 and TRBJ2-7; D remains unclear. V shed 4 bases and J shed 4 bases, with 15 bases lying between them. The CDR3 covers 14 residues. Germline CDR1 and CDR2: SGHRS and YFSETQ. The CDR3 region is CASSNPGTSYEQYF. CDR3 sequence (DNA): TGCGCCAGCAGCAACCCGGGCACGTCGTACGAGCAGTACTTC. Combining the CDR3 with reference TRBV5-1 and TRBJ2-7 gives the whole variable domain KAGVTQTPRYLIKTRGQQVTLSCSPISGHRSVSWYQQTPGQGLQFLFEYFSETQRNKGNFPGRFSGRQFSNSRSEMNVSTLELGDSALYLCASSNPGTSYEQYFGPGTRLTVT.